The subject of this entry is one T cell receptor (beta chain). The antigen it binds to is not known. No much larger clonotype is one base removed from it; base qualities were not supplied. TCRbeta CDR3 regions were amplified from genomic DNA by means of the immunoSEQ Assay, a bias-controlled multiplex PCR. As for how the authors treated the data: The number of nucleated cells in each sample was estimated by amplification of reference gene primers within the assay. To quantify the absolute abundance of each unique TCRbeta CDR3 rearrangement, sequence reads were collapsed and filtered. Productive Simpson clonality was computed per sample as the square root of Simpson's diversity index over productive rearrangements. TCRdb holds this immuneACCESS table with in-frame rearrangements only. Some clones are missing; in checked studies, unresolved V genes explain under half, and the rest has no known cause. The V and J calls and the clone size are those of that table, but D and trimming were determined from the DNA. The sample has roughly 97,000 clones on record, about 79% of them singletons. The ten largest clones represent approximately 3.3% of the sample.

The data are from a study of blood T cell repertoires in COVID-19 (TCRdb year 2020). Background on the whole study: Samples covering the acute and convalescent phases of COVID-19 were provided by collaborators in the United States, Italy and Spain. The material from the prospective study consisted of cDNA or gDNA derived from T cells, B-cell-depleted T cells, or PBMCs. Subjects who had been exposed to COVID-19, were actively infected with it, or had recovered from it provided the deeply sampled blood TCRbeta repertoires that made up the dataset. The repertoires were released in a freely available public database meant as a resource for research on the immune response to SARS-CoV-2. The samples were drawn from the first 160 participants of the ongoing ImmuneRACE study and from over a thousand subjects provided by 6 global collaborators. A de-identified subject ID, COVID-19 status, age in years and sex were almost always included in the sample metadata. HLA class I and class II types, where available, came from metadata supplied by the sample provider rather than from assay-based typing.

CDR1 SQVTM and CDR2 ANQGSEA are derived from the germline V gene. The CDR3 numbers 15 residues from cysteine through phenylalanine. Kept here is only the CDR3 DNA, which spans 45 bases and is read in frame from base 1. Whole blood was collected in K2EDTA tubes by collaborating institutions according to the institutions' own protocols. For TCRbeta analysis, collaborators shipped samples as frozen whole blood, isolated PBMCs, or DNA extracted from either of those sample types. Summary of the overall study and its limitations: Clinical and demographic metadata were provided uncurated, with the amount varying by source and participant.

The sequence was obtained from a woman of 80 years or more with active or convalescent COVID-19. The sequencing input was peripheral blood. The rearrangement joined TRBV29-1 to TRBJ1-1; a tentative D call is TRBD1 (6 bases match). The DNA is as follows: TGCACCAAGAGGGGGGGCTTAGGAATGAACACTGAAGCTTTCTTT. The resulting protein is CTKRGGLGMNTEAFF.